This T cell receptor (beta chain) emerged from a study of a mutant IDH1 vaccine in newly diagnosed glioma. Overall study context: Patients got their first vaccination 4-6 weeks after radiotherapy alone, or with temozolomide cycles.

Using immunoSEQ multiplex PCR, the repertoire was profiled, and TCRdb retains in-frame clones only, with some absent. The sample contains 40,000 or so clones, 78% of which appear only once. Of note for this clone: Its antigen is unknown.

The time point: week 5, during vaccination. In the vaccine, a single dose held 300 ug of the mutant IDH1 20-mer peptide, along with topical imiquimod. V shed 0 bases and J shed 5 bases, with 1 base lying between them. The CDR3 spans 11 residues. From germline, CDR1 is GTSNPN and CDR2 SVGIG (reference sequence). The J gene is TRBJ2-2, the V gene TRBV30, with D uncertain. This TCR was recovered from a middle-aged man with glioma. The sample here was PBMCs, taken from a glioma patient whose treatment included an IDH1 peptide vaccine. The CDR3 DNA reads as TGTGCCTGGAGTGTTACCGGGGAGCTGTTTTTT. Its translation is CAWSVTGELFF. Full variable domain (rest looked up from reference TRBV30 and TRBJ2-2): SQTIHQWPATLVQPVGSPLSLECTVEGTSNPNLYWYRQAAGRGLQLLFYSVGIGQISSEVPQNLSASRPQDRQFILSSKKLLLSDSGFYLCAWSVTGELFFGEGSRLTVL.